This TCR beta chain was profiled in a study of T cells in Graves' hyperthyroidism and ophthalmopathy. Study results and limitations: Peripheral blood also featured most of the thyroid clonotypes expanded above 0.001.

The CDR3 length is 15 residues. CDR1 MNHEY and CDR2 SMNVEV come from the germline V gene (reference sequence). V lost 5 bases, J lost 5 bases, and 7 bases stayed unmatched. The study left out patients who had uncontrolled infection, other autoimmune disease, pregnancy or lactation. The authors obtained PBMCs from roughly 10 ml of fresh peripheral blood. Details on this clonotype: The antigen is not known.

It was RNA transcripts that yielded the amplified TCR beta CDR3 regions. In the first-round RT-PCR of the TCR CDR3, the HTBI primer set was used. Each CDR3 protein is one row after TCRdb ran MiXCR on the multiplex PCR reads. The sample shows under 400,000 distinct CDR3 sequences, approximately 18% of them seen only once. The chain has TRBV27 and TRBJ1-1, with 11 bases matching TRBD1. This TCR came from a woman aged 45-65 years with Graves' hyperthyroidism. The specimen was blood. DNA for the CDR3: TGTGCCAGCAGTAGCGGACAGGGGGCGGTTACTGAAGCTTTCTTT. Translating it yields CASSSGQGAVTEAFF.